This TCR beta chain was identified in a study of CD8+CD57+ T cells in acquired aplastic anemia. Regarding the study as a whole: The CD8+ Simpson's diversity of patients and controls was not significantly different.

Regarding this clonotype: Its antigen is as yet unknown.

According to the study, genomic DNA was the template for TCR beta VDJ and CDR3 profiling. Via MiXCR, TCRdb re-called the reads, giving one row per CDR3 protein. The sample contains under 200,000 distinct CDR3 sequences, roughly 50% of which appear only once. Trimming at V came to 1 base and at J to 2 bases, leaving 3 bases not matched to a gene. CDR1 LNHDA and CDR2 SQIVND come from the germline V gene (reference sequence). There are 15 residues in the CDR3. It was patients with CD8+CD57+ cell expansion by flow cytometry who were chosen for sequencing. The V and J genes are TRBV19 and TRBJ2-7; TRBD2 matches at 9 bases. The sample comprised sorted CD4+, CD8+, or CD8+CD57+ T cells (not recorded which) from PBMCs. The sequence came from a human donor with aplastic anemia. In DNA, the CDR3 is TGTGCCAGTAGTATAGCGACTAGCGGTACCTACGAGCAGTACTTC. Translated: CASSIATSGTYEQYF.